A single sample gave rise to the 4 T cell receptor beta chains below, sequenced in a study of vaccination and CD4 T cells after COVID-19. The antigens these receptors bind are not known. The treatment: approximately nine-day PBMC culture with coronavirus spike peptide pools or control peptides (ViraFEST assay). CD4+ T cells that had been cultured provided DNA sequenced with the Oncomine TCR Beta short-read assay. TCRdb reanalysed the PCR reads using MiXCR and keeps one entry per CDR3 protein. The data hold about 9,000 distinct CDR3 sequences, with about 48% observed a single time. The sequencing input was CD4+ T cells from blood, cultured in vitro. The receptors were gathered from a human donor who had recovered from COVID-19.

This clonotype came up a few times. The chain has TRBV6-1 and TRBJ1-6; D uncertain. Germline V lookup: CDR1 MNHNS, CDR2 SASEGT. The CDR3 extends over 15 amino acids. Trimming cost V 2 bases and J 6 bases, with 11 bases left between them. This chain's CDR3 is CASSESILGNSPLHF. CDR3 coding DNA: TGTGCCAGCAGTGAATCGATTCTGGGTAATTCACCCCTCCACTTT.

The chain carries TRBV20-1 and TRBJ1-6; D gene uncertain. Trimming took off 2 bases at V and 10 bases at J, with 15 bases between the two ends. Germline values: CDR1 DFQATT, CDR2 SNEGSKA (reference sequence). There are 14 residues in the CDR3. The CDR3 is CSARREFGQSPLHF. The CDR3, as DNA: TGCAGTGCTAGACGGGAATTTGGGCAGTCACCCCTCCACTTT.

This clonotype showed up just a few times. V is TRBV19 and J is TRBJ2-2; D is possibly TRBD1 (5 bases). Looked up from germline, CDR1 is LNHDA and CDR2 is SQIVND (reference sequence). The length of the CDR3 is 14 residues. The V gene lost 6 bases and the J gene lost 3 bases, with 11 bases spanning the gap. CDR3 amino acids: CASRIQGHTGELFF. In DNA form, the CDR3 reads TGTGCCAGTAGGATCCAGGGTCACACCGGGGAGCTGTTTTTT.

The chain links TRBV12-3 or TRBV12-4 to TRBJ2-5; D unclear. This CDR3 is built from 11 residues. V lost 6 bases and J 5 bases, leaving 7 bases between the germline ends. CDR3 in amino acids: CASSRTETQYF. Written as DNA, the CDR3 is TGTGCCAGCAGCCGCACGGAGACCCAGTACTTC.